Below, one TCR beta chain is given with its context. Germline V gene data show CDR1 as SGHVS and CDR2 as FQNEAQ. V shed 5 bases and J 1 base; nucleotides not matched to a gene: 9. This CDR3 is built from 16 residues. TCRdb's table, derived via immunoSEQ multiplex PCR, lists solely in-frame clones and lacks some. The sample has 150,000 to 200,000 clones, about 88% seen once. The data belong to a study of blood T cell repertoires in COVID-19. About the research overall: COVID-19 samples from acute and convalescent phases originated in the United States, Italy and Spain.

The rearrangement uses TRBV7-8 and TRBJ2-5, with 8 bases that match TRBD1. This sequence originates from a woman aged 18-35 years who had recovered from COVID-19. The sample comprised PBMCs or T cells enriched from blood (not recorded which). The DNA of the CDR3 is TGTGCCAGCAGCCTTACTACCGGACAGGGCCAAGAGACCCAGTACTTC. This codes for CASSLTTGQGQETQYF.